The rows below give T cell receptor beta chains drawn from one sample of a study of cytomegalovirus exposure and HLA in healthy donors. Data came from immunoSEQ multiplex PCR; TCRdb stores just in-frame clones and leaves some out. The repertoire holds some 140,000 clones, with 79% as singletons. The specimen sequenced was PBMCs. The receptors originated from a man aged 18 to 29 in good health and CMV-seronegative. CDR3s include the opening cysteine and the closing phenylalanine or tryptophan. The order of the fields is V gene, J gene, clone size, D gene, CDR3 protein, CDR3 DNA. The D gene is left open where the match is weak. Clone size is stated in some rows and not others, as once, few, many or a class when expanded.

v_call: TRBV19; j_call: TRBJ1-1; clone_size: .; d_call: .; cdr3_aa: CASSFLRGLNTEAFF; cdr3_nt: TGTGCCAGTAGTTTTTTAAGGGGATTGAACACTGAAGCTTTCTTT
v_call: TRBV4-2; j_call: TRBJ1-2; clone_size: .; d_call: .; cdr3_aa: CASSPVGGGGYTF; cdr3_nt: TGTGCCAGCAGCCCGGTGGGGGGGGGTGGCTACACCTTC
v_call: TRBV28; j_call: TRBJ2-5; clone_size: .; d_call: .; cdr3_aa: CASSAPSGEQYF; cdr3_nt: TGTGCCAGCAGTGCCCCCTCTGGGGAGCAGTACTTC
v_call: TRBV4-1; j_call: TRBJ1-2; clone_size: .; d_call: .; cdr3_aa: CASSPRGEVNYGYTF; cdr3_nt: TGCGCCAGCAGCCCCCGAGGCGAGGTGAACTATGGCTACACCTTC
v_call: TRBV19; j_call: TRBJ2-2; clone_size: .; d_call: .; cdr3_aa: CASSIQGGANTGELFF; cdr3_nt: TGTGCCAGTAGTATCCAGGGGGGAGCGAACACCGGGGAGCTGTTTTTT
v_call: TRBV27; j_call: TRBJ1-2; clone_size: few; d_call: TRBD1; cdr3_aa: CASSERGQIYGYTF; cdr3_nt: TGTGCCAGCAGTGAACGGGGACAGATCTATGGCTACACCTTC
v_call: TRBV15; j_call: TRBJ2-1; clone_size: .; d_call: .; cdr3_aa: CATSRDLGGYNEQFF; cdr3_nt: TGTGCCACCAGCAGAGATCTGGGAGGTTACAATGAGCAGTTCTTC
v_call: TRBV5-1; j_call: TRBJ2-5; clone_size: .; d_call: TRBD2; cdr3_aa: CASSLVASGGALETQYF; cdr3_nt: TGCGCCAGCAGCTTGGTGGCTAGCGGGGGGGCCTTAGAGACCCAGTACTTC
v_call: TRBV13; j_call: TRBJ1-2; clone_size: .; d_call: .; cdr3_aa: CASSPSLGGDGYTF; cdr3_nt: TGTGCCAGCAGCCCATCGTTAGGGGGGGATGGCTACACCTTC
v_call: TRBV29-1; j_call: TRBJ1-1; clone_size: .; d_call: .; cdr3_aa: CSVKGQMNTEAFF; cdr3_nt: TGCAGCGTTAAAGGACAGATGAACACTGAAGCTTTCTTT
v_call: TRBV13; j_call: TRBJ1-1; clone_size: few; d_call: .; cdr3_aa: CASSLYRQNTEAFF; cdr3_nt: TGTGCCAGCAGCTTATACCGACAAAACACTGAAGCTTTCTTT
v_call: TRBV11-2; j_call: TRBJ2-5; clone_size: .; d_call: TRBD1; cdr3_aa: CASSPGQGKTQYF; cdr3_nt: TGTGCCAGCAGCCCGGGACAGGGAAAGACCCAGTACTTC
v_call: TRBV30; j_call: TRBJ2-3; clone_size: .; d_call: TRBD1; cdr3_aa: CAWGTGGYDTQYF; cdr3_nt: TGTGCCTGGGGGACAGGGGGCTATGATACGCAGTATTTT
v_call: TRBV4-3; j_call: TRBJ1-1; clone_size: .; d_call: TRBD1; cdr3_aa: CASSGRDRPNTEAFF; cdr3_nt: TGCGCCAGCAGCGGGCGGGACAGACCGAACACTGAAGCTTTCTTT
v_call: TRBV21-1; j_call: TRBJ2-2; clone_size: .; d_call: .; cdr3_aa: CASSKEAGQGETGELFF; cdr3_nt: TGTGCCAGCAGCAAAGAAGCGGGACAGGGGGAGACCGGGGAGCTGTTTTTT
v_call: TRBV25-1; j_call: TRBJ2-7; clone_size: .; d_call: .; cdr3_aa: CASSEFGSFSEQYF; cdr3_nt: TGTGCCAGCAGTGAATTCGGGTCATTCTCCGAGCAGTACTTC
v_call: TRBV5-1; j_call: TRBJ2-7; clone_size: .; d_call: TRBD1; cdr3_aa: CASSSTGGSSYEQYF; cdr3_nt: TGCGCCAGCAGCTCGACAGGGGGGAGCTCCTACGAGCAGTACTTC
v_call: TRBV30; j_call: TRBJ1-2; clone_size: .; d_call: .; cdr3_aa: CAWGRTDNYGYTF; cdr3_nt: TGTGCCTGGGGGAGGACGGATAACTATGGCTACACCTTC
v_call: TRBV4-2; j_call: TRBJ2-2; clone_size: .; d_call: TRBD1; cdr3_aa: CASSQDWTGAGNTGELFF; cdr3_nt: TGTGCCAGCAGCCAAGATTGGACAGGGGCAGGGAACACCGGGGAGCTGTTTTTT
v_call: TRBV11-3; j_call: TRBJ2-7; clone_size: .; d_call: TRBD1; cdr3_aa: CASSFRTGSYEQYF; cdr3_nt: TGTGCCAGCAGCTTTAGGACAGGGTCCTACGAGCAGTACTTC
v_call: TRBV6-6; j_call: TRBJ2-3; clone_size: .; d_call: TRBD2; cdr3_aa: CASSYSPAGTDTQYF; cdr3_nt: TGTGCCAGCAGTTACTCCCCAGCGGGGACAGATACGCAGTATTTT
v_call: TRBV5-1; j_call: TRBJ1-5; clone_size: .; d_call: .; cdr3_aa: CASSLYSGNQPQHF; cdr3_nt: TGCGCCAGCAGCCTCTATTCGGGCAATCAGCCCCAGCATTTT
v_call: TRBV4-2; j_call: TRBJ2-7; clone_size: .; d_call: TRBD1; cdr3_aa: CASSLETAGQGEYEQYF; cdr3_nt: TGTGCCAGCAGCCTGGAAACGGCGGGACAGGGGGAATACGAGCAGTACTTC
v_call: TRBV27; j_call: TRBJ1-6; clone_size: .; d_call: .; cdr3_aa: CASRRAGESPLHF; cdr3_nt: TGTGCCAGCAGGAGGGCAGGAGAATCACCCCTCCACTTT
v_call: TRBV28; j_call: TRBJ1-2; clone_size: once; d_call: TRBD1; cdr3_aa: CASSKGTAGYTF; cdr3_nt: TGTGCCAGCAGTAAGGGGACAGCTGGCTACACCTTC